A selection of T cell receptor beta chains follows, all from one sample in a study of vaccination effects on CD4 cells after COVID-19. Libraries were prepared by immunoSEQ multiplex PCR; TCRdb keeps only in-frame clonotypes and omits some of them. The sample carries approximately 68,000 clones, under 80% recorded once. Which antigens these TCRs recognize remains unknown. The sequencing used CD4+ T cells from PBMCs cultured with SARS-CoV-2 spike peptides, collected before COVID-19 vaccination. The receptors derive from a human donor who received a COVID-19 vaccine. Both conserved end residues are part of each CDR3.

v_gene: TRBV15; CDR3aa: CATSPPDVGQEKLFF
v_gene: TRBV5-1; CDR3aa: CASSLAGQPQETQYF
v_gene: TRBV2; CDR3aa: CASRDRNPYSNQPQHF
v_gene: TRBV4-1; CDR3aa: CASSRQTTIQGFTEAFF
v_gene: TRBV4-1; CDR3aa: CASRRLPGRDEQFF
v_gene: TRBV19; CDR3aa: CATRTPNQPQHF
v_gene: TRBV19; CDR3aa: CASSVQGAGYGYTF
v_gene: TRBV5-5; CDR3aa: CASRTTGTGNYGYTF
v_gene: TRBV29-1; CDR3aa: CSVGDTLIAEAFF
v_gene: TRBV29-1; CDR3aa: CSVRTGGTEAFF
v_gene: TRBV19; CDR3aa: CASNPTGFSYGYTF
v_gene: TRBV7-9; CDR3aa: CASSITSGGVNDDTQYF
v_gene: TRBV5-1; CDR3aa: CASSLRPTGGDNYGYTF
v_gene: TRBV5-1; CDR3aa: CASSLKPEQGWGEKLFF
v_gene: TRBV7-6; CDR3aa: CASSLALGLSGELFF
v_gene: TRBV19; CDR3aa: CASRQQGGNYGYTF
v_gene: TRBV18; CDR3aa: CASSQGLQETQYF
v_gene: TRBV5-5; CDR3aa: CASSPDVETQYF
v_gene: TRBV6-6; CDR3aa: CASRTTAFSGNTIYF
v_gene: TRBV5-6; CDR3aa: CASSWSPGTGAANEKLFF
v_gene: TRBV4-3; CDR3aa: CASSQDVTDRREETQYF
v_gene: TRBV6-4; CDR3aa: CARPNRDRVWDEQFF
v_gene: TRBV2; CDR3aa: CASSVPSGGASTDTQYF
v_gene: TRBV6-1; CDR3aa: CASSDRRQGLYGYTF
v_gene: TRBV6-1; CDR3aa: CASSEGYGYTF
v_gene: TRBV29-1; CDR3aa: CSGGLATETQYF
v_gene: TRBV7-9; CDR3aa: CASRPGGTGGLNEQFF
v_gene: TRBV28; CDR3aa: CASRGGGQNTGELFF
v_gene: TRBV5-1; CDR3aa: CASSWTENTEAFF
v_gene: TRBV9; CDR3aa: CASSPRGQVNGELFF
v_gene: TRBV6-6; CDR3aa: CASNSRGAQETQYF
v_gene: TRBV6-6; CDR3aa: CASSSPYRGNQETQYF
v_gene: TRBV28; CDR3aa: CASSRAGTPKMNTEAFF
v_gene: TRBV28; CDR3aa: CASSQGGEGEKLFF
v_gene: TRBV28; CDR3aa: CASSNGPMRGYTF
v_gene: TRBV5-1; CDR3aa: CASSLDGRSSYNSPLHF
v_gene: TRBV4-1; CDR3aa: CASSQPAGLAGEDTQYF
v_gene: TRBV7-3; CDR3aa: CASVLAGKQETQYF
v_gene: TRBV5-1; CDR3aa: CASSLQDRGQFSTIYF
v_gene: TRBV25-1; CDR3aa: CASSEYKTATNNSPLHF
v_gene: TRBV4-1; CDR3aa: CASSQERGPMSSGNTIYF
v_gene: TRBV6-5; CDR3aa: CASSSPGPNQPQHF
v_gene: TRBV18; CDR3aa: CASSLFEGMTYGYTF
v_gene: TRBV15; CDR3aa: CATSSQPEAGNQPQHF
v_gene: TRBV7-2; CDR3aa: CASSFSRTNEKLFF
v_gene: TRBV4-2; CDR3aa: CASSQELGGVQETQYF
v_gene: TRBV28; CDR3aa: CASTTSGVQPQHF
v_gene: TRBV19; CDR3aa: CASSGSQGGNQPQHF
v_gene: TRBV2; CDR3aa: CASSNDLLTYNEQFF
v_gene: TRBV5-4; CDR3aa: CASSGTTGRDTGELFF
v_gene: TRBV4-1; CDR3aa: CASSVLIGETQYF
v_gene: TRBV7-8; CDR3aa: CASSLVVLQGLNYGYTF
v_gene: TRBV5-8; CDR3aa: CASSGYRGGEAFF
v_gene: TRBV6-2/TRBV6-3; CDR3aa: CASSTPVLNTGELFF